This TCR beta chain was profiled in a study of human T cells and chemical hapten exposure. In the study overall: Small differences in pooled library volume mainly drove the variation in TCR yields per sample. General observations from the study: It was expanded TCRs that formed significantly more large CDR3 similarity clusters than controls did. No shift was seen in TCRs above 1 in 1000 frequency with DPC sensitization.

This clonotype was seen repeatedly, ten times or more. As yet, its antigen is unknown. Time point defined: patch test 2, 6 weeks after DPC sensitization. The treatment denotes: therapeutic diphenylcyclopropenone sensitization with weekly scalp DPC. RNA extraction used unfractionated whole blood as the source of total RNA. TCRdb recomputed calls from the RACE reads with MiXCR, one row per CDR3 protein. The sample carries over 40,000 distinct CDR3 sequences, around 3% recorded once. The sample in question was whole blood, obtained in connection with sensitization to the hapten diphenylcyclopropenone (DPC). The TCR originated in a man in his forties with alopecia areata. Some clones in this sample may be carry-over from other donors' samples.

CDR3 bases: TGTGCCAGCAGCCCAGCCCAAGGGGCAGCTTTCTTT. Encoded protein: CASSPAQGAAFF. The chain couples TRBV12-3 or TRBV12-4 to TRBJ1-1, with a possible D match to TRBD1 (5 bases). The CDR3 covers 12 residues. Trimming removed 6 bases from V and 10 bases from J, with 15 bases in between.